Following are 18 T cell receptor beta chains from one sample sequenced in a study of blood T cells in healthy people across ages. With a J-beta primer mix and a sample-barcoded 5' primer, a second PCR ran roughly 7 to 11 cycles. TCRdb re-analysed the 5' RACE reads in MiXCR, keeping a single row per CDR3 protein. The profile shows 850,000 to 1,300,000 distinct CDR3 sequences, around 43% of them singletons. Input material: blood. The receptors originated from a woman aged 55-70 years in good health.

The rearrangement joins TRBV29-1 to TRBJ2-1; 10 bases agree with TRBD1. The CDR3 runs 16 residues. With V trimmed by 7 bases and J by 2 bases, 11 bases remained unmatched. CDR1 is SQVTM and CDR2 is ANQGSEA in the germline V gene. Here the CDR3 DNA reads TGCAGCGCTTCCAAAAGAGGGACAGGGGCCTACAATGAGCAGTTCTTC. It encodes CSASKRGTGAYNEQFF.

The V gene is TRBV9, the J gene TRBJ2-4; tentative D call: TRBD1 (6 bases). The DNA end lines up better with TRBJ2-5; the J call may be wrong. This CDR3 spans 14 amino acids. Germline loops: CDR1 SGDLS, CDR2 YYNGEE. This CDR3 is CASSVDPGVETQYF. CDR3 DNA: TGTGCCAGCAGCGTAGATCCAGGGGTGGAGACCCAGTACTTC.

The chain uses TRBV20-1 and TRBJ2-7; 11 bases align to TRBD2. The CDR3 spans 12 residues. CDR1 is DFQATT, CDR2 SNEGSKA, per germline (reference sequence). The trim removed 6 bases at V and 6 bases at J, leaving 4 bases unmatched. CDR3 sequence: CSAVAGGGEQYF. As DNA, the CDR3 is TGCAGTGCCGTAGCGGGAGGGGGCGAGCAGTACTTC.

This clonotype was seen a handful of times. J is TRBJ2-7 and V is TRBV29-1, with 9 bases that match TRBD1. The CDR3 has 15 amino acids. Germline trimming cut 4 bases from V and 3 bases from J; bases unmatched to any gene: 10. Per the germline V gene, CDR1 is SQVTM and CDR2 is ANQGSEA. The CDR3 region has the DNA TGCAGCGTTGGAGGCGCCCGGGACAGGGTCTACGAGCAGTACTTC. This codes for CSVGGARDRVYEQYF.

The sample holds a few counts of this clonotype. The CDR3 spells CSVLRGGTDTQYF. The CDR3 nucleotides read TGCAGCGTTCTAAGGGGGGGGACAGATACGCAGTATTTT. The V and J genes are TRBV29-1 and TRBJ2-3, with D possibly matching TRBD2 (7 bases). The ends were cut back, 5 bases at V and 3 bases at J, with 12 bases in the middle. In germline, CDR1 is SQVTM, CDR2 ANQGSEA. The CDR3 is 13 amino acids.

CDR3 in DNA: TGTGCCAGCAGGACGGGCCCCAAGAACACTGAAGCTTTCTTT. Its translation: CASRTGPKNTEAFF. The chain employs TRBV5-6 and TRBJ1-1; no definite D call. CDR1 and CDR2 from the germline V gene are SGHDT and YYEEEE. The CDR3 extends over 14 amino acids. The V end lost 5 bases, the J end lost 1 base, and 12 bases lay between the germline ends.

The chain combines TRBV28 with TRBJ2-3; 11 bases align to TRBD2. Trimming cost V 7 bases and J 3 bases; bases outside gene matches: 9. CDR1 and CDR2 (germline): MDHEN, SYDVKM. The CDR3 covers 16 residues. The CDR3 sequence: CASTRLAGPRTDTQYF. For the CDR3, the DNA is TGTGCCAGCACGAGACTAGCGGGGCCACGAACAGATACGCAGTATTTT. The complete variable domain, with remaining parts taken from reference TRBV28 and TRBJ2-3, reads DVKVTQSSRYLVKRTGEKVFLECVQDMDHENMFWYRQDPGLGLRLIYFSYDVKMKEKGDIPEGYSVSREKKERFSLILESASTNQTSMYLCASTRLAGPRTDTQYFGPGTRLTVL.

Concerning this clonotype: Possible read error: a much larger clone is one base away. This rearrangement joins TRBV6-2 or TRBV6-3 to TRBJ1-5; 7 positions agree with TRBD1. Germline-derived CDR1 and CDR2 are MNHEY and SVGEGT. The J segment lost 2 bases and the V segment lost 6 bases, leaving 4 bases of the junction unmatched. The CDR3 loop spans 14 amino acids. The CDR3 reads CASRGTVGNQPQHF. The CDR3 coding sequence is TGTGCCAGCAGGGGGACAGTGGGCAATCAGCCCCAGCATTTT.

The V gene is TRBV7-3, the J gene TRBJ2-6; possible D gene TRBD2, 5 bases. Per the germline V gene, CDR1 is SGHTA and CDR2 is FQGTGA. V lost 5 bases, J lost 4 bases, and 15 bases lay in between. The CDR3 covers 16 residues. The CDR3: CASSPLVGAGANVLTF. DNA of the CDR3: TGTGCCAGCAGCCCGCTCGTGGGAGCCGGGGCCAACGTCCTGACTTTC.

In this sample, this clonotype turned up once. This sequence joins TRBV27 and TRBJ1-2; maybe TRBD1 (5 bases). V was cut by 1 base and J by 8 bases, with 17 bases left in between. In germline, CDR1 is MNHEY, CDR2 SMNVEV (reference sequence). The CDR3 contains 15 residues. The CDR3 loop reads CASSLFPGQGRGYTF. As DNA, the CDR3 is TGTGCCAGCAGTTTATTCCCCGGACAAGGGAGGGGCTACACCTTC.

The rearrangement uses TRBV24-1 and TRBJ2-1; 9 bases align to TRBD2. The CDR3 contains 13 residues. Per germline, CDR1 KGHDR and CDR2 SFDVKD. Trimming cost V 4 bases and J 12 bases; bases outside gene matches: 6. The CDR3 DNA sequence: TGTGCCACCAGTGAGTTGTCGCGGGAGGGGCAGTTCTTC. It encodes CATSELSREGQFF.

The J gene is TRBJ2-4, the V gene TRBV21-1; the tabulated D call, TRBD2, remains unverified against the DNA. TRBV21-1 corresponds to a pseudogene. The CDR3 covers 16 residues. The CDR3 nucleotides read TGTGCCAGCAGGCTACTAGTTTTCCTAACCAAAAACATTCAGTACTTC. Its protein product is CASRLLVFLTKNIQYF.

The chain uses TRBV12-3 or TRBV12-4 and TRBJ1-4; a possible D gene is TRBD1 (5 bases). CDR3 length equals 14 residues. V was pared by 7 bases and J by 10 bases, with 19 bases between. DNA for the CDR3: TGTGCCAGCACAAGGGCGGGGACGGGTGGAAAACTGTTTTTT. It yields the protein CASTRAGTGGKLFF.

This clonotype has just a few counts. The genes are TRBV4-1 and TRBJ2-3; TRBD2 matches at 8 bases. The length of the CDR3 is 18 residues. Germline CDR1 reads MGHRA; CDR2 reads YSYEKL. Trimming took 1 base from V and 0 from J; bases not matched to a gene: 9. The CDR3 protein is CASSQVGGGSPSTDTQYF. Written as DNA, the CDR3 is TGCGCCAGCAGCCAAGTCGGCGGGGGGTCCCCTAGCACAGATACGCAGTATTTT.

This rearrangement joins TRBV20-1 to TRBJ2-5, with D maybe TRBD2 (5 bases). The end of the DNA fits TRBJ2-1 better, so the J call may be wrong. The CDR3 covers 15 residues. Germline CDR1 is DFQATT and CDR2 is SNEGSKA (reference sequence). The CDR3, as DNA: TGCAGTGCTAGAGACATACTAGGGCCACAAGAGACCCAGTTCTTC. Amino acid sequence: CSARDILGPQETQFF.

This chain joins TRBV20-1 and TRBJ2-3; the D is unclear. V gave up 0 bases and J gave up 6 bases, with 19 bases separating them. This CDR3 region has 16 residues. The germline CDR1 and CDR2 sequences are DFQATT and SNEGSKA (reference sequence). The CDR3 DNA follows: TGCAGTGCTAGAGATCCTTCGGGCTCCACTTCGGATACGCAGTATTTT. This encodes CSARDPSGSTSDTQYF.

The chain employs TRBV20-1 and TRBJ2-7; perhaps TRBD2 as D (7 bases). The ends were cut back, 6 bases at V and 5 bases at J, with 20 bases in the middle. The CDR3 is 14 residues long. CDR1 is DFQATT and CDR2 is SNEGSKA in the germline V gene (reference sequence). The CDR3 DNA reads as TGCAGTGCCGGCCGGGACATGGGAGGGAACGAGCAGTACTTC. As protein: CSAGRDMGGNEQYF.

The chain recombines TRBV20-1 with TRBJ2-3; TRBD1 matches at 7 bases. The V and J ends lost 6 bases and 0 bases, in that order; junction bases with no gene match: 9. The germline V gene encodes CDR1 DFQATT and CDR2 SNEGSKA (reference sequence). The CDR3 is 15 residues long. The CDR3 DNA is TGCAGTGCCCCGGGGACAGCCTTTAGCACAGATACGCAGTATTTT. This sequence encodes CSAPGTAFSTDTQYF.